This T cell receptor beta chain was captured in a study of cytotoxic CD8 clonotypes in ibrutinib-treated CLL. Sequenced by immunoSEQ multiplex PCR; TCRdb stores in-frame clones only, minus some. The sample includes under 200,000 clones, 70% to 85% of them seen just once. The clonotype originates from a human donor with chronic lymphocytic leukemia. The sequenced sample was PBMCs, obtained after 24 months of ibrutinib treatment.

The chain's CDR3 is CASRHSGGGYTF. CDR3 nucleotides: TGTGCCAGCAGACACTCAGGGGGAGGCTACACCTTC. The J gene is TRBJ1-2, the V gene TRBV9; 7 bases line up with TRBD1. The germline V gene encodes CDR1 SGDLS and CDR2 YYNGEE. The CDR3 length is 12 residues. V was pared by 5 bases and J by 8 bases, with 6 bases of the junction left unmatched.